This passage covers 5 T cell receptor beta chains from one sample sequenced in a study of blood T cell repertoires in COVID-19. Profiling relied on immunoSEQ multiplex PCR, and the TCRdb table lists in-frame clones only, not all of them. Of roughly 63,000 clones in the sample, around 89% are singletons; the top ten hold more than 2.5%. Sequenced material: peripheral blood. These receptors all stem from a man aged 50-60 years with acute or convalescent COVID-19.

As to this clone: The same CDR3 also results from other DNA sequences found in this sample. This chain links TRBV9 with TRBJ2-3; TRBD2 is a possible D gene (6 bases). This CDR3 comprises 14 residues. Trimming left V 2 bases short and J 0 bases short, with 7 bases between. Germline values: CDR1 SGDLS, CDR2 YYNGEE. The CDR3 spells CASSVGGSTDTQYF. CDR3 in DNA: TGTGCCAGCAGCGTGGGGGGTAGCACAGATACGCAGTATTTT. Drawing the rest from reference TRBV9 and TRBJ2-3, the complete variable domain is DSGVTQTPKHLITATGQRVTLRCSPRSGDLSVYWYQQSLDQGLQFLIQYYNGEERAKGNILERFSAQQFPDLHSELNLSSLELGDSALYFCASSVGGSTDTQYFGPGTRLTVL.

The rearrangement links TRBV27 to TRBJ2-7, with TRBD2 matching 9 bases. J gave up 2 bases and V 5 bases, and 10 bases lay outside the gene matches. The CDR3 covers 16 residues. Looked up from germline, CDR1 is MNHEY and CDR2 is SMNVEV (reference sequence). As DNA, the CDR3 is TGTGCCAGCAGTCCCCGGGCGGGAGGGCCACCCTACGAGCAGTACGTC. It specifies CASSPRAGGPPYEQYV.

The chain combines TRBV7-9 with TRBJ1-1; maybe TRBD1 (6 bases). The CDR3 length is 15 residues. V shed 1 base and J shed 0 bases, with 9 bases lying between them. In germline, CDR1 is SEHNR, CDR2 FQNEAQ (reference sequence). CDR3 amino acids: CASSLDTGMNTEAFF. DNA of the CDR3: TGTGCCAGCAGCTTAGATACAGGGATGAACACTGAAGCTTTCTTT.

The CDR3 nucleotides are TGTGCCAGCAGCTTAAGCGCGGGGGCCGGCCAAGAGACCCAGTACTTC. Translation: CASSLSAGAGQETQYF. The chain couples TRBV7-2 to TRBJ2-5; a weak D match, TRBD2 (7 bases). Germline CDR1 is SGHTA and CDR2 is FQGNSA. The V end lost 2 bases, the J end lost 1 base, and 14 bases lay between the germline ends. The CDR3 runs to 16 residues.

This sequence joins TRBV2 and TRBJ1-5, with TRBD1 matching 12 bases. Germline lookup yields CDR1 SNHLY and CDR2 FYNNEI. The length of the CDR3 is 18 residues. With V trimmed by 0 bases and J by 6 bases, 9 bases remained unmatched. The CDR3 nucleotides are TGTGCCAGCAGTGAAGCTGGGGGGACAGGGGGCTTTACTCAGCCCCAGCATTTT. Translating gives CASSEAGGTGGFTQPQHF.